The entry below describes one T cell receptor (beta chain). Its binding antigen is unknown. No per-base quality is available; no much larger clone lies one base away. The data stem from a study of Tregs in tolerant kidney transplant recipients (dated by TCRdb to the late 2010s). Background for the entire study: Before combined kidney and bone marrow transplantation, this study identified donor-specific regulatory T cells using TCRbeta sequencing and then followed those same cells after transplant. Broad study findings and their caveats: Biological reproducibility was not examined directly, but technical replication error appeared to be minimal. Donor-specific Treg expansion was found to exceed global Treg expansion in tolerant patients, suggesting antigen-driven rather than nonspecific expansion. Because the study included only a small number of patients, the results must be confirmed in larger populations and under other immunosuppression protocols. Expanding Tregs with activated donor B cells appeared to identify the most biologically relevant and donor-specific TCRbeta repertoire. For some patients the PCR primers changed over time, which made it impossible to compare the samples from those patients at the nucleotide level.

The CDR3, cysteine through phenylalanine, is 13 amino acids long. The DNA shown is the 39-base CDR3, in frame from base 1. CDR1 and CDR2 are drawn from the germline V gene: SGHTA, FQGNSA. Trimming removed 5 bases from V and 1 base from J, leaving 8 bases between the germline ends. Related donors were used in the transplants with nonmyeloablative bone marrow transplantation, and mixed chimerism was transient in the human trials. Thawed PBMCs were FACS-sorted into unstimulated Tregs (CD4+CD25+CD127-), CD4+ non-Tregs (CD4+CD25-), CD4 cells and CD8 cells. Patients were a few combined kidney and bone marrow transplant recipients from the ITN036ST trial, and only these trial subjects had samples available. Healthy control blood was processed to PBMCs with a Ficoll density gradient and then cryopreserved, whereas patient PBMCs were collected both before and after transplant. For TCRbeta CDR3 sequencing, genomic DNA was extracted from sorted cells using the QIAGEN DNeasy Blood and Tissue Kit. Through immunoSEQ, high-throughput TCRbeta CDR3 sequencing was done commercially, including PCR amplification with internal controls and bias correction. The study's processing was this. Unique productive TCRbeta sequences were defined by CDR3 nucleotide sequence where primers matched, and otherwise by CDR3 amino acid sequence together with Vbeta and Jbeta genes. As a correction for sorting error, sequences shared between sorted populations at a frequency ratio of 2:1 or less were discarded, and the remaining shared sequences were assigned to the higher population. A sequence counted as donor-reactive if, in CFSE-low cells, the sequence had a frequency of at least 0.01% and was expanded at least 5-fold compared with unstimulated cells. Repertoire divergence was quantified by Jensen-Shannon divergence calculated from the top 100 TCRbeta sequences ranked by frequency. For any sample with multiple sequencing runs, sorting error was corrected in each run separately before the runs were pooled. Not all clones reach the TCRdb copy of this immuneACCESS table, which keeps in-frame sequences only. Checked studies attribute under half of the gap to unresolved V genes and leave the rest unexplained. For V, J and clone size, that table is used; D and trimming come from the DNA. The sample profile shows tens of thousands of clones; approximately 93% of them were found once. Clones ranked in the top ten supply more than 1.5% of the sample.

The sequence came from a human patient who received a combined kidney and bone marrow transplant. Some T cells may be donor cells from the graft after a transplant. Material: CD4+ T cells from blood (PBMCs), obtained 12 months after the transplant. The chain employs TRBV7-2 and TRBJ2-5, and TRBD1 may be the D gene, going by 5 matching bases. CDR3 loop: CASSRQLQETQYF. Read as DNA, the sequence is TGTGCCAGCAGCCGACAGCTCCAAGAGACCCAGTACTTC.